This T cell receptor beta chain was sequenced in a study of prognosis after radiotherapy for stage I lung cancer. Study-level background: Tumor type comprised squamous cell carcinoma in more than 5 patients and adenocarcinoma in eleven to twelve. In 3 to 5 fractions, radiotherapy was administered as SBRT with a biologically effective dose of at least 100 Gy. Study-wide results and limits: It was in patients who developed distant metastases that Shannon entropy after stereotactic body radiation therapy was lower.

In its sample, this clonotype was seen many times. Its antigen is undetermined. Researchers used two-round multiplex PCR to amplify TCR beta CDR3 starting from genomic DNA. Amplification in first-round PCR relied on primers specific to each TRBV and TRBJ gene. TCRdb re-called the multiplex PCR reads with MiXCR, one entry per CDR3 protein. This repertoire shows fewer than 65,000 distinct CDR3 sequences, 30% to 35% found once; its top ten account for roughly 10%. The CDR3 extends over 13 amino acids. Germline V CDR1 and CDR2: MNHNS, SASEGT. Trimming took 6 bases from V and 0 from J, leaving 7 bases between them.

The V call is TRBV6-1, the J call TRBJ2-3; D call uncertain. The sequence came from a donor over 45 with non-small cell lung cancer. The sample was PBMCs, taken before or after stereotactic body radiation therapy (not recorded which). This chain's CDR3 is CASSQQSTDTQYF. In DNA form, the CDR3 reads TGTGCCAGCAGCCAACAGAGCACAGATACGCAGTATTTT.